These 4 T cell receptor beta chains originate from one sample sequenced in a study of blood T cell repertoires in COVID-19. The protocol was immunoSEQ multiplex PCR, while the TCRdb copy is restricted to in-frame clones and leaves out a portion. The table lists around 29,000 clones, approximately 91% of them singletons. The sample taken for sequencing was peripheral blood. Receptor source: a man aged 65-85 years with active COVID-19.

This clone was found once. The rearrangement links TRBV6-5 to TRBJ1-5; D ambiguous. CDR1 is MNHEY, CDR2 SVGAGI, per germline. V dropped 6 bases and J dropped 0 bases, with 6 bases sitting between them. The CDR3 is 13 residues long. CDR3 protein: CASRPSSNQPQHF. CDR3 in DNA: TGTGCCAGCAGGCCCAGTAGCAATCAGCCCCAGCATTTT.

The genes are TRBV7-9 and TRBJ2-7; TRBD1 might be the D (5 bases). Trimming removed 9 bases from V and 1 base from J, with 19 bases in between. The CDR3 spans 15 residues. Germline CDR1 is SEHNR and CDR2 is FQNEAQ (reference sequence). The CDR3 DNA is TGTGCCAGTACAGCTTCCCGTCCAGGGTCCTACGAGCAGTACTTC. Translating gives CASTASRPGSYEQYF.

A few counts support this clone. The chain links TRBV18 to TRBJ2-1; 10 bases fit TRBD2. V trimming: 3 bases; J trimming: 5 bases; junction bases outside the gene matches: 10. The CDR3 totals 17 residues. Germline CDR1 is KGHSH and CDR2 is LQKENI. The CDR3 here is CASSPSLLAGVNNEQFF. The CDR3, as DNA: TGTGCCAGCTCACCTTCTCTCCTAGCGGGAGTCAACAATGAGCAGTTCTTC.

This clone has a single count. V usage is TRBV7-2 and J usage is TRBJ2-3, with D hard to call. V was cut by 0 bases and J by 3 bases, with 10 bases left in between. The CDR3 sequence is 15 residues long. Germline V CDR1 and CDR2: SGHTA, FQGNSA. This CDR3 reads CASSLAADLTDTQYF. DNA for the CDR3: TGTGCCAGCAGCTTAGCGGCGGATTTAACAGATACGCAGTATTTT.